These 28 T cell receptor beta chains were all obtained from the same sample, sequenced in a study of monozygotic twins with inflammatory bowel disease. TCRdb re-called the 5' RACE reads, yielding one record per CDR3 amino acid sequence without DNA. The sample totals about 160,000 distinct CDR3 sequences. Sample: blood. The receptors originated from a human donor with ulcerative colitis or Crohn's disease, or a healthy co-twin of an affected twin (not recorded which).

The chain employs TRBV7-3 and TRBJ2-2; with no DNA, the TCRdb D assignment of TRBD2 cannot be verified. The CDR3 consists of 15 residues. Germline V gene data show CDR1 as SGHTA and CDR2 as FQGTGA. The CDR3 loop reads CASSLIRRGTGELFF.

The rearrangement links TRBV5-1 to TRBJ2-1; the D gene TCRdb calls, TRBD2, cannot be checked with no DNA. Germline V gene sequence: CDR1 SGHRS, CDR2 YFSETQ. This CDR3 is 17 amino acids long. CDR3 region: CASSIRLAGGTYNEQFF.

The J gene is TRBJ2-7, the V gene TRBV27; TCRdb lists TRBD1, though no DNA is available to test this call. The CDR3 runs 14 residues. Germline CDR1 reads MNHEY; CDR2 reads SMNVEV (reference sequence). The CDR3 sequence is CASREQRGHYEQYF.

This chain links TRBV11-2 with TRBJ2-1. Germline V gene data show CDR1 as SGHAT and CDR2 as FQNNGV. The CDR3 has 12 residues. The CDR3 spells CASSPDFGEQFF.

This sequence joins TRBV9 and TRBJ1-5. CDR3 length: 13 residues. Germline V gives CDR1 SGDLS, CDR2 YYNGEE. The chain's CDR3 is CASSVGFNQPQHF.

The chain combines TRBV28 with TRBJ2-5; the D call of TRBD1 rests on TCRdb alone, since no DNA is present to check it. Germline CDR1 reads MDHEN; CDR2 reads SYDVKM. This CDR3 has 15 amino acids. CDR3 protein: CASSFGGTGQETQYF.

The chain combines TRBV7-9 with TRBJ2-2; TCRdb designates TRBD2, a call that cannot be tested without DNA. This CDR3 is 14 amino acids long. Per the germline V gene, CDR1 is SEHNR and CDR2 is FQNEAQ (reference sequence). The CDR3 is CASSSEREFGELFF.

The chain is built from TRBV18 and TRBJ2-1. Per the germline V gene, CDR1 is KGHSH and CDR2 is LQKENI. This CDR3 contains 12 residues. The CDR3 loop is CASSPQTNEQFF. The variable domain in full, with the rest retrieved from reference TRBV18 and TRBJ2-1, is NAGVMQNPRHLVRRRGQEARLRCSPMKGHSHVYWYRQLPEEGLKFMVYLQKENIIDESGMPKERFSAEFPKEGPSILRIQQVVRGDSAAYFCASSPQTNEQFFGPGTRLTVL.

The chain couples TRBV28 to TRBJ2-2; the TRBD1 assignment by TCRdb is unverifiable without DNA. The CDR3 is 14 residues long. Germline assignment: CDR1 MDHEN and CDR2 SYDVKM. The CDR3 loop is CASRLGVVAGELFF.

The chain uses TRBV2 and TRBJ2-7; as DNA is missing, the TRBD1 call by TCRdb cannot be tested. The CDR3 extends over 12 amino acids. Germline values: CDR1 SNHLY, CDR2 FYNNEI. CDR3 region: CASSVSRYEQYF.

The rearrangement links TRBV5-5 to TRBJ2-7; TCRdb outputs TRBD2, but without DNA this stays unchecked. There are 15 residues in the CDR3. Germline assignment: CDR1 SGHKS and CDR2 YYEKEE (reference sequence). This chain's CDR3 is CASSTPGLAGGEQYF.

CDR3 sequence: CASSSLGLAGTSWNEQFF. This chain connects TRBV11-1 to TRBJ2-1; with no DNA, the TCRdb D assignment of TRBD2 cannot be verified. This CDR3 region has 18 residues. Per germline, CDR1 SGHAT and CDR2 FQDESV (reference sequence).

The rearrangement links TRBV11-2 to TRBJ1-6; no DNA is available, so the TRBD1 call from TCRdb remains unchecked. This CDR3 spans 16 amino acids. Germline V lookup: CDR1 SGHAT, CDR2 FQNNGV. The CDR3 sequence: CASSPRTGGAGSPLHF.

The chain links TRBV27 to TRBJ2-7. CDR1 and CDR2 (germline): MNHEY, SMNVEV (reference sequence). This CDR3 has 17 amino acids. CDR3 in amino acids: CASSLSWVDPIPYEQYF.

The genes are TRBV10-3 and TRBJ2-3; TCRdb gives TRBD1 as the D gene, but with no DNA this cannot be confirmed. Germline CDR1 reads ENHRY; CDR2 reads SYGVKD. CDR3 length: 14 residues. The chain's CDR3 is CAISEGESTDTQYF.

V usage is TRBV27 and J usage is TRBJ2-1. Germline V gene sequence: CDR1 MNHEY, CDR2 SMNVEV (reference sequence). This CDR3 contains 15 residues. CDR3 in amino acids: CASGFTVLSYNEQFF.

CDR3 protein: CASSRGLGLAGPSTGELFF. This chain links TRBV11-2 with TRBJ2-2; TCRdb indicates TRBD2, and absent DNA this call remains unverified. The CDR3 covers 19 residues. Looked up from germline, CDR1 is SGHAT and CDR2 is FQNNGV.

The rearrangement uses TRBV7-2 and TRBJ1-1; the TRBD1 assignment by TCRdb is unverifiable without DNA. The length of the CDR3 is 14 residues. Germline loops: CDR1 SGHTA, CDR2 FQGNSA. The CDR3 region is CASSPQPGGTGAFF.

This chain links TRBV12-3 or TRBV12-4 with TRBJ2-3; the TCRdb D gene call, TRBD1, has no DNA to confirm it. The CDR3 sequence is 15 residues long. The CDR3 sequence is CASSPRTAGPDTQYF.

This chain joins TRBV24-1 and TRBJ1-2. This CDR3 comprises 16 residues. Germline assignment: CDR1 KGHDR and CDR2 SFDVKD. The CDR3 reads CATSDADSDGDYGYTF.

V usage is TRBV27 and J usage is TRBJ1-2; TCRdb picks TRBD1, but there is no DNA to check that call. Germline V lookup: CDR1 MNHEY, CDR2 SMNVEV (reference sequence). This CDR3 region has 15 residues. The CDR3 protein is CASSSRTGNGYGYTF.

This chain uses TRBV5-1 with TRBJ1-1; with no DNA, the TCRdb D assignment of TRBD1 cannot be verified. The germline V gene encodes CDR1 SGHRS and CDR2 YFSETQ. The CDR3 extends over 15 amino acids. This CDR3 is CASSPTRQLNTEAFF.

The J gene is TRBJ2-5, the V gene TRBV5-1; TCRdb indicates TRBD1, and absent DNA this call remains unverified. The CDR3 has 15 residues. Germline-derived CDR1 and CDR2 are SGHRS and YFSETQ. CDR3 residues: CASRRAATGLETQYF. Variable domain in full (rest from reference TRBV5-1 and TRBJ2-5): KAGVTQTPRYLIKTRGQQVTLSCSPISGHRSVSWYQQTPGQGLQFLFEYFSETQRNKGNFPGRFSGRQFSNSRSEMNVSTLELGDSALYLCASRRAATGLETQYFGPGTRLLVL.

This rearrangement joins TRBV27 to TRBJ2-3. The germline V gene has CDR1 MNHEY and CDR2 SMNVEV (reference sequence). There are 15 residues in the CDR3. CDR3: CASSLLGRRTDTQYF.

This chain links TRBV4-1 with TRBJ2-3; the TRBD1 assignment by TCRdb is unverifiable without DNA. The germline gives CDR1 MGHRA, CDR2 YSYEKL. This CDR3 is built from 16 residues. CDR3 sequence reads: CASSRPGQDSTDTQYF.

The chain has TRBV28 and TRBJ2-7; TCRdb's assignment of TRBD2 cannot be checked, as there is no DNA. Germline CDR1 reads MDHEN; CDR2 reads SYDVKM. The length of the CDR3 is 14 residues. CDR3 in amino acids: CASSFPSGTREQYF.

This sequence joins TRBV5-1 and TRBJ2-3; the D call of TRBD1 rests on TCRdb alone, since no DNA is present to check it. The CDR3 is made up of 13 amino acids. Germline V gene sequence: CDR1 SGHRS, CDR2 YFSETQ. CDR3 sequence: CASSRGEGATQYF.

This chain uses TRBV10-3 with TRBJ2-7; TCRdb gives TRBD2 as the D gene, but with no DNA this cannot be confirmed. The CDR3 is 17 amino acids. Germline CDR1 and CDR2: ENHRY and SYGVKD. The chain's CDR3 is CAISGGGLADSSYEQYF.